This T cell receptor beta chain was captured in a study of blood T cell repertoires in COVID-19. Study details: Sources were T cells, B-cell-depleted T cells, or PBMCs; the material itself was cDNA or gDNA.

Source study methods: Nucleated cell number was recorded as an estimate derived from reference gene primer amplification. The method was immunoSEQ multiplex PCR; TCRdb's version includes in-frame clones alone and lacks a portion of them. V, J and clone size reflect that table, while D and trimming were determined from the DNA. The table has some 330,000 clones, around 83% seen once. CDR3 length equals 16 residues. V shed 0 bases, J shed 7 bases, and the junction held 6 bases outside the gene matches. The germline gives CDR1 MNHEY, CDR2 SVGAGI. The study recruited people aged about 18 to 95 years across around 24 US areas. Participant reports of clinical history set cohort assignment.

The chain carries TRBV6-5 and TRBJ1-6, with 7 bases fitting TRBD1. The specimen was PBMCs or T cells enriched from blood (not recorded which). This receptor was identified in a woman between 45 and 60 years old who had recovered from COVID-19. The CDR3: CASSYSPGQLNSPLHF. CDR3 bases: TGTGCCAGCAGTTACTCCCCGGGACAGCTCAATTCACCCCTCCACTTT.